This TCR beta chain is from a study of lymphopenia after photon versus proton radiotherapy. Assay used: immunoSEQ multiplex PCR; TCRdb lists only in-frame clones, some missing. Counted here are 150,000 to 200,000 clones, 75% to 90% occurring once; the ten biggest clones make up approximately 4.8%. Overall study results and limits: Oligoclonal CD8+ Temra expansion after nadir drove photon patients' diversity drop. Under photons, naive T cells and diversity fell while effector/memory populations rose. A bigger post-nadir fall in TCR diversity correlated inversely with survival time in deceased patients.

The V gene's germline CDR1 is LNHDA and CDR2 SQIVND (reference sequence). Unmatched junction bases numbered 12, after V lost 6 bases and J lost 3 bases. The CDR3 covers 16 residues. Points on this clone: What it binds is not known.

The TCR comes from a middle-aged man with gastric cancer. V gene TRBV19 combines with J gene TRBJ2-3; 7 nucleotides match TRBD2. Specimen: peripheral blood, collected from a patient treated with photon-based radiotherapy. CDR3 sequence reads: CASRSTSLTLTDTQYF. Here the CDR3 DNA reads TGTGCCAGTAGGTCGACTAGCCTAACCTTGACAGATACGCAGTATTTT.